Following are 8 T cell receptor beta chains from one sample sequenced in a study of blood T cell repertoires in COVID-19. The repertoire was sequenced with immunoSEQ multiplex PCR; TCRdb's copy has only in-frame clones and lacks some. The sample consists of about 69,000 clones, roughly four fifths of them appearing once. Sequenced sample: peripheral blood. The receptor set was obtained from a man aged 50-59 years with COVID-19, enrolled during active disease.

The chain recombines TRBV7-7 with TRBJ2-5; tentatively, D is TRBD1 (8 bases). CDR3 size: 14 residues. CDR1 is SSHAT and CDR2 is FNYEAQ in the germline V gene (reference sequence). Trimming left V 5 bases short and J 7 bases short, with 17 bases between. CDR3 sequence (DNA): TGTGCCAGCAGCCCGACAGGGGTAGCGGGGACCCAGTACTTC. It translates to CASSPTGVAGTQYF. Based on the CDR3 plus reference TRBV7-7 and TRBJ2-5, the full variable domain is GAGVSQSPRYKVTKRGQDVTLRCDPISSHATLYWYQQALGQGPEFLTYFNYEAQPDKSGLPSDRFSAERPEGSISTLTIQRTEQRDSAMYRCASSPTGVAGTQYFGPGTRLLVL.

The chain links TRBV5-6 to TRBJ1-3; D possibly corresponds to TRBD1 (5 bases). There are 14 residues in the CDR3. Trimming removed 5 bases from V and 0 bases from J, with 9 bases in between. Germline CDR1 reads SGHDT; CDR2 reads YYEEEE. The CDR3 DNA reads TGTGCCAGCAGTCAAGACAGCTCTGGAAACACCATATATTTT. It is translated as CASSQDSSGNTIYF.

V and J are TRBV4-1 and TRBJ1-2; possible D gene TRBD1, 6 bases. Germline lookup yields CDR1 MGHRA and CDR2 YSYEKL. V lost 2 bases and J 2 bases, leaving 24 bases between the germline ends. This CDR3 is 19 amino acids long. The CDR3 sequence is CASSQHLKGTLRKNYGYTF. CDR3 nucleotides: TGCGCCAGCAGCCAACATTTAAAGGGGACATTACGAAAAAACTATGGCTACACCTTC.

The genes are TRBV11-2 and TRBJ2-2; the D is unclear. Germline V gives CDR1 SGHAT, CDR2 FQNNGV. The CDR3 contains 14 residues. The V gene lost 0 bases and the J gene lost 2 bases, with 4 bases spanning the gap. CDR3: CASSLEANTGELFF. The CDR3 DNA sequence: TGTGCCAGCAGCTTAGAGGCCAACACCGGGGAGCTGTTTTTT.

The gene calls are TRBV19 and TRBJ2-5, with D maybe TRBD2 (7 bases). Germline CDR1 and CDR2: LNHDA and SQIVND (reference sequence). This CDR3 is 12 amino acids long. Trimming took off 8 bases at V and 5 bases at J, with 12 bases between the two ends. The CDR3 region is CASGWGGETQYF. The CDR3 DNA is TGTGCCAGTGGATGGGGGGGCGAGACCCAGTACTTC.

The V and J genes are TRBV3-1 (or the pseudogene TRBV3-2) and TRBJ2-5; D gene unclear. This CDR3 has 13 amino acids. V lost 0 bases, J lost 5 bases, and 7 bases lay in between. In germline, CDR1 is LGHDT, CDR2 YNNKEL (reference sequence). CDR3 sequence: CASSQDLGETQYF. Written as DNA, the CDR3 is TGTGCCAGCAGCCAAGATCTGGGCGAGACCCAGTACTTC.

The V call is TRBV6-5, the J call TRBJ2-7; 8 bases map to TRBD2. Germline loops: CDR1 MNHEY, CDR2 SVGAGI. J lost 3 bases, V lost 0 bases, and 4 bases had no gene match. The CDR3 loop spans 15 amino acids. CDR3 sequence reads: CASSYSISGGYEQYF. The CDR3 DNA reads TGTGCCAGCAGTTACTCGATAAGCGGGGGCTACGAGCAGTACTTC.

The chain has TRBV18 and TRBJ2-2; the match to TRBD1 covers 7 bases. Germline V lookup: CDR1 KGHSH, CDR2 LQKENI. The V and J ends lost 1 base and 0 bases, in that order; junction bases with no gene match: 5. The CDR3 length is 17 residues. CDR3 DNA: TGTGCCAGCTCACCACTCGACAGGGCGGCGAACACCGGGGAGCTGTTTTTT. This sequence encodes CASSPLDRAANTGELFF.